This section outlines one TCR beta chain sequence together with its context. Its specificity is unknown. Other DNA sequences of this sample code for an identical CDR3. Primers included in the PCR were 60 Vbeta and 13 Jbeta primers. TCRdb keeps only in-frame clones here, not all; method: immunoSEQ multiplex PCR. The profile covers 210,000 or so clones, with approximately 82% appearing a single time and under 0.8% taken by the ten largest. Germline CDR1 and CDR2: SGHAT and FQNNGV. The ends were cut back, 5 bases at V and 4 bases at J, with 9 bases in the middle. This CDR3 has 13 amino acids. The data are from a study of cytomegalovirus exposure and HLA in healthy donors. Study results and limitations: When the data were analyzed later, several of the most significant clusters appeared to be linked to common viral pathogens. On later analysis, the bulk of CMV-associated TCR beta chains appeared to be HLA-restricted. For most TCR sequences rarity was the rule, although some public TCRs occurred in many donors.

This clonotype was obtained from a man younger than 35 in good health and CMV-seronegative. Material for sequencing was PBMCs. The chain employs TRBV11-2 and TRBJ2-1; D may be TRBD1 (5 bases). The CDR3 here is CASSRDSYNEQFF. The CDR3 DNA reads as TGTGCCAGCAGCAGAGACAGTTACAATGAGCAGTTCTTC.